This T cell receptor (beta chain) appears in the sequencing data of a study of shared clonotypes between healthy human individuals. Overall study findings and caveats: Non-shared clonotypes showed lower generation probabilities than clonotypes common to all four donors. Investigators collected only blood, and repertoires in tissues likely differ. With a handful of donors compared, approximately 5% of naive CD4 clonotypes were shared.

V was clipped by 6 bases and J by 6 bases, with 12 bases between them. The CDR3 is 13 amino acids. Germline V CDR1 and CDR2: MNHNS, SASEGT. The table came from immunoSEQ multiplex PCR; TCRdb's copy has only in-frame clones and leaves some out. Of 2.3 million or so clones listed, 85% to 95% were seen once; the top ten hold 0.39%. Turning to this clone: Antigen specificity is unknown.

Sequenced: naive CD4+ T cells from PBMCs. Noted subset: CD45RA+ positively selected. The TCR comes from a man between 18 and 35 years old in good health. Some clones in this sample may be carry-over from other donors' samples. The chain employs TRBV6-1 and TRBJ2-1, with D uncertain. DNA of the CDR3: TGTGCCAGCAGCCCGACCGCTGTCAATGAGCAGTTCTTC. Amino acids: CASSPTAVNEQFF.